The following is a T cell receptor beta chain sequence with its context. Its antigen is still unknown. No much larger clone is present one base from it, and per-base qualities are unavailable. Receptor amplification or capture employed the immunoSEQ multiplex PCR assay. TCRdb carries this immuneACCESS record with in-frame sequences only. Its versions omit some clonotypes, under half of them owing to an unresolved V gene in the studies checked, with the rest unexplained. In all, the sample holds 90,000 to 120,000 clones, and 92% of those were seen once. Less than 0.9% of the sample belongs to the ten largest clones. The CDR3 goes from the cysteine to the phenylalanine over 17 residues. The kept DNA is CDR3 alone, 51 bases in frame from the first base. CDR1 and CDR2 were assigned from the germline V gene as SGHTA and FQGNSA. Trimming takes 2 bases off V and 8 bases off J; junction bases not matched to a gene: 14.

The sample comes from a study of T cell changes during pregnancy in multiple sclerosis (dated by TCRdb to the late 2010s). Concerning the study at large: In women with multiple sclerosis, the researchers looked at how the T cell repertoire shifted as pregnancy progressed.

The chain couples TRBV7-2 to TRBJ2-3; TRBD2 fits 9 bases in the junction. This TCR was recovered from a female donor in good health, enrolled as a control in a pregnancy study. The sample was peripheral blood, taken in the third trimester of pregnancy. The DNA sequence is given as TGTGCCAGCAGCTTACAATCTGGCGGGGGGGCTTTGGCTACGCAGTATTTT. This yields the protein CASSLQSGGGALATQYF.